This entry lists 30 T cell receptor beta chains sequenced from one sample in a study of T cells in Graves' hyperthyroidism and ophthalmopathy. There were TCR beta CDR3 regions amplified from RNA transcripts. The study used the HTBI primer set for a first-round RT-PCR of the TCR CDR3. TCRdb recomputed calls from the multiplex PCR reads with MiXCR, one row per CDR3 protein. This sample has some 580,000 distinct CDR3 sequences; roughly 15% occur once, and the top ten carry under 3.5%. The material sequenced was blood. The receptors were gathered from a woman aged 40 to 49 with Graves' ophthalmopathy.

This clonotype was counted a few times. The chain combines TRBV20-1 with TRBJ2-3, with D tentatively TRBD1 or TRBD2 (5 bases each). There are 14 residues in the CDR3. V was shortened by 7 bases and J by 2 bases, with 16 bases between the two germline ends. Germline V gene lookup returns CDR1 DFQATT and CDR2 SNEGSKA (reference sequence). CDR3 sequence reads: CSGGGPLLTDTQYF. Written as DNA, the CDR3 is TGCAGTGGTGGGGGTCCGTTACTCACAGATACGCAGTATTTT.

The sample holds many counts of this clonotype. V is TRBV11-2 and J is TRBJ1-1; D remains unclear. Trimming took off 0 bases at V and 1 base at J, with 9 bases between the two ends. Per germline, CDR1 SGHAT and CDR2 FQNNGV. The CDR3 is 15 amino acids. The CDR3 DNA reads as TGTGCCAGCAGCTTAGAGGGGAGCCGGAACACTGAAGCTTTCTTT. It encodes CASSLEGSRNTEAFF. Supplemented by reference TRBV11-2 and TRBJ1-1, the full variable domain reads EAGVAQSPRYKIIEKRQSVAFWCNPISGHATLYWYQQILGQGPKLLIQFQNNGVVDDSQLPKDRFSAERLKGVDSTLKIQPAKLEDSAVYLCASSLEGSRNTEAFFGQGTRLTVV.

J is TRBJ2-3 and V is TRBV24-1; D is uncertain. CDR3 length: 13 amino acids. Germline CDR1 is KGHDR and CDR2 is SFDVKD. V was clipped by 4 bases and J by 5 bases, with 9 bases between them. CDR3 protein: CATSDAPGDTQYF. For the CDR3, the DNA is TGTGCCACCAGTGACGCCCCCGGAGATACGCAGTATTTT.

This rearrangement joins TRBV27 to TRBJ1-5; tentative D call: TRBD1 (5 bases). The length of the CDR3 is 15 residues. Germline CDR1 and CDR2: MNHEY and SMNVEV (reference sequence). V dropped 5 bases and J dropped 3 bases, with 14 bases sitting between them. The CDR3 bases are TGTGCCAGCAGTCCCCGCAGGGACTTCAATCAGCCCCAGCATTTT. Encoded protein: CASSPRRDFNQPQHF.

The table lists this clonotype with many counts. The rearrangement joins TRBV6-1 to TRBJ1-5; 10 positions match TRBD1. Germline V gene lookup returns CDR1 MNHNS and CDR2 SASEGT. V lost 5 bases and J lost 0; bases outside the gene matches: 4. The CDR3 totals 16 residues. CDR3 protein: CASSSGTGDSNQPQHF. The CDR3 coding sequence is TGTGCCAGCAGTTCCGGGACAGGGGATAGCAATCAGCCCCAGCATTTT.

This clonotype was counted between two and nine times. V usage is TRBV5-1 and J usage is TRBJ2-3, with a tentative D call TRBD2 (7 bases). This CDR3 has 16 residues. The germline CDR1 and CDR2 sequences are SGHRS and YFSETQ. V was cut by 6 bases and J by 5 bases, with 22 bases left in between. The CDR3 loop reads CASNRLVGGAGDTQYF. The CDR3 DNA reads TGCGCCAGCAATCGCCTCGTGGGGGGGGCCGGAGATACGCAGTATTTT.

This clonotype appeared many times. The chain employs TRBV20-1 and TRBJ2-7, with D maybe TRBD1 (5 bases). The germline CDR1 and CDR2 sequences are DFQATT and SNEGSKA (reference sequence). The length of the CDR3 is 11 residues. Trimming left V 4 bases short and J 3 bases short, with 7 bases between. Here the CDR3 reads CSATQGYEQYF. CDR3 nucleotides: TGCAGTGCTACGCAGGGCTACGAGCAGTACTTC.

Many counts were recorded for this clonotype. This chain joins TRBV12-3 or TRBV12-4 and TRBJ1-3, with D perhaps matching TRBD1 (6 bases). This CDR3 region has 16 residues. The V gene lost 5 bases and the J gene lost 3 bases, with 17 bases spanning the gap. CDR3 DNA: TGTGCCAGCAGTACACTCACGGGGGGCTTTGGAAACACCATATATTTT. This gives the protein CASSTLTGGFGNTIYF.

DNA for the CDR3: TGTGCCAGCAGCCAAACCGGGACCCGAAGCACAGATACGCAGTATTTT. It yields the protein CASSQTGTRSTDTQYF. This sequence joins TRBV4-2 and TRBJ2-3; D possibly matches TRBD1 or TRBD2 (5 bases each). The CDR3 is 16 amino acids. Trimming removed 2 bases at V and 0 bases at J, with 12 bases between. Germline CDR1 reads LGHNA; CDR2 reads YNFKEQ.

This clonotype has just a few counts. The chain couples TRBV3-1 to TRBJ2-7, with D unresolved. V was pared by 1 base and J by 0 bases, with 10 bases between. The CDR3 is 15 amino acids. CDR1 and CDR2 (germline): LGHDT, YNNKEL (reference sequence). The CDR3 reads CASSQVGSLSYEQYF. The CDR3 nucleotides are TGTGCCAGCAGCCAAGTGGGGTCGCTCTCCTACGAGCAGTACTTC.

The V call is TRBV6-9, the J call TRBJ2-2; 10 bases map to TRBD2. The V and J ends lost 2 bases and 3 bases, in that order; junction bases with no gene match: 3. CDR1 MNHGY and CDR2 SVAAGI come from the germline V gene. This CDR3 contains 16 residues. The CDR3 region is CASSYEREGYTGELFF. DNA of the CDR3: TGTGCCAGCAGTTATGAGCGGGAGGGGTACACCGGGGAGCTGTTTTTT.

This clonotype has at least ten counts. The J gene is TRBJ1-2, the V gene TRBV30, with D unclear. Trimming stripped 0 bases from V and 3 bases from J, with 8 bases between. Germline V lookup: CDR1 GTSNPN, CDR2 SVGIG (reference sequence). The CDR3 totals 13 residues. The CDR3 protein is CAWSVYSDYGYTF. CDR3 nucleotide sequence: TGTGCCTGGAGTGTCTACTCAGACTATGGCTACACCTTC. The whole variable domain, filled in from reference TRBV30 and TRBJ1-2, reads SQTIHQWPATLVQPVGSPLSLECTVEGTSNPNLYWYRQAAGRGLQLLFYSVGIGQISSEVPQNLSASRPQDRQFILSSKKLLLSDSGFYLCAWSVYSDYGYTFGSGTRLTVV.

This clonotype was picked up many times. The chain couples TRBV2 to TRBJ1-4; 8 bases line up with TRBD1. J lost 10 bases, V lost 6 bases, and 10 bases had no gene match. This CDR3 is 14 amino acids long. The germline gives CDR1 SNHLY, CDR2 FYNNEI. CDR3 sequence reads: CASRDRAGFGKLFF. CDR3 DNA: TGTGCCAGCAGGGACAGGGCCGGGTTCGGAAAACTGTTTTTT.

This chain links TRBV7-3 with TRBJ2-7; no clear D gene. Germline loops: CDR1 SGHTA, CDR2 FQGTGA. Trimming took 2 bases from V and 2 from J, leaving 16 bases between them. The CDR3 consists of 16 residues. This chain's CDR3 is CASSLDFSSVAYEQYF. The DNA of the CDR3 is TGTGCCAGCAGCTTAGATTTCAGTTCGGTTGCCTACGAGCAGTACTTC.

This clonotype was seen only a few times. The rearrangement links TRBV11-2 to TRBJ1-1; 10 positions match TRBD1. This CDR3 comprises 14 residues. Looked up from germline, CDR1 is SGHAT and CDR2 is FQNNGV. V dropped 8 bases and J dropped 4; count of bases not matched to a gene: 7. The CDR3 reads CASGRDRGSTEAFF. The CDR3 DNA is TGTGCCAGCGGGCGGGACAGGGGAAGCACTGAAGCTTTCTTT. The variable domain in full, completed from reference TRBV11-2 and TRBJ1-1, reads EAGVAQSPRYKIIEKRQSVAFWCNPISGHATLYWYQQILGQGPKLLIQFQNNGVVDDSQLPKDRFSAERLKGVDSTLKIQPAKLEDSAVYLCASGRDRGSTEAFFGQGTRLTVV.

A few counts support this clonotype. A much larger clone sits a single nucleotide away, making a read error possible. This chain's CDR3 is CASSSNPGNTDAFF. The CDR3 DNA reads TGTGCCAGCAGCTCCAATCCGGGTAACACTGACGCTTTCTTT. The V call is TRBV7-2, the J call TRBJ1-1; D gene uncertain. There are 14 residues in the CDR3. In germline, CDR1 is SGHTA, CDR2 FQGNSA.

This clonotype showed up many times. The chain recombines TRBV11-2 with TRBJ1-1; perhaps TRBD1 as D (5 bases). Between the trimmed V and J ends, which lost 0 bases and 4 bases, there was a span of 9 bases. This CDR3 spans 14 amino acids. Germline CDR1 SGHAT, CDR2 FQNNGV. CDR3 sequence (DNA): TGTGCCAGCAGCTTAGATGAGGGGAGCACTGAAGCTTTCTTT. It translates to CASSLDEGSTEAFF. Full variable domain (outside the CDR3, taken from reference TRBV11-2 and TRBJ1-1): EAGVAQSPRYKIIEKRQSVAFWCNPISGHATLYWYQQILGQGPKLLIQFQNNGVVDDSQLPKDRFSAERLKGVDSTLKIQPAKLEDSAVYLCASSLDEGSTEAFFGQGTRLTVV.

This clonotype has ten or more counts. The J gene is TRBJ2-2, the V gene TRBV2; D possibly corresponds to TRBD2 (6 bases). Trimming removed 4 bases from V and 3 bases from J, with 21 bases in between. Germline V gene sequence: CDR1 SNHLY, CDR2 FYNNEI. This CDR3 comprises 18 residues. The CDR3 sequence: CASSGREWTRIYTGELFF. CDR3 in DNA: TGTGCCAGCAGTGGGAGGGAGTGGACAAGGATTTACACCGGGGAGCTGTTTTTT.

The CDR3 sequence is CASMPAGGANEQFF. The CDR3 DNA reads TGTGCCAGCATGCCAGCGGGAGGAGCCAATGAGCAGTTCTTC. The V call is TRBV2, the J call TRBJ2-1; 9 bases match TRBD2. CDR3 length: 14 residues. V shed 7 bases and J 6 bases; nucleotides not matched to a gene: 7. Germline lookup yields CDR1 SNHLY and CDR2 FYNNEI.

This clonotype has a count of ten or more. The rearrangement uses TRBV12-3 or TRBV12-4 and TRBJ1-2; D is unclear. V gave up 0 bases and J gave up 8 bases, with 13 bases separating them. CDR3 length equals 14 residues. The CDR3 nucleotides read TGTGCCAGCAGTTTAGCGATTTACGGCCAAGGCTACACCTTC. Protein: CASSLAIYGQGYTF.

The chain couples TRBV27 to TRBJ2-3; no clear D. Trimming removed 3 bases from V and 4 bases from J, with 14 bases in between. This CDR3 has 15 residues. Germline CDR1 is MNHEY and CDR2 is SMNVEV (reference sequence). The CDR3 DNA reads TGTGCCAGCAGTTTCGTTTCGCCCTACGCAGATACGCAGTATTTT. This gives the protein CASSFVSPYADTQYF.

This clonotype was seen more than once but under ten times. The CDR3 is CASSEWHYTEAFF. As DNA, the CDR3 is TGCGCCAGCAGTGAGTGGCACTACACTGAAGCTTTCTTT. V is TRBV10-2 and J is TRBJ1-1; D is ambiguous. V shed 1 base and J shed 3 bases, with 6 bases lying between them. Germline V lookup: CDR1 WSHSY, CDR2 SAAADI. This CDR3 is 13 amino acids long.

This clonotype showed up just a few times. This chain joins TRBV29-1 and TRBJ2-5; the match to TRBD1 covers 9 bases. Germline V lookup: CDR1 SQVTM, CDR2 ANQGSEA. V dropped 5 bases and J dropped 4; count of bases not matched to a gene: 11. This CDR3 contains 15 residues. The CDR3 region has the DNA TGCAGCGTTAACGTAAGGAAACAGGGGGCAGAGACCCAGTACTTC. Its translation is CSVNVRKQGAETQYF.

In this sample, this clonotype turned up once. The J gene is TRBJ2-7, the V gene TRBV20-1; 9 bases agree with TRBD2. V shed 4 bases and J 7 bases; nucleotides not matched to a gene: 5. The CDR3 is 12 residues long. Germline V lookup: CDR1 DFQATT, CDR2 SNEGSKA (reference sequence). CDR3 DNA sequence: TGCAGTGCTATAGCGGGAGCGGGTGAGCAGTACTTC. Translation: CSAIAGAGEQYF.

This clonotype was seen many times. The chain has TRBV6-1 and TRBJ2-2; the D gene is possibly TRBD2 (6 bases). Trimming removed 8 bases from V and 5 bases from J, with 12 bases in between. Germline V gene lookup returns CDR1 MNHNS and CDR2 SASEGT. The length of the CDR3 is 13 residues. The CDR3 loop reads CASGRGQTGELFF. The CDR3 DNA is TGTGCCAGCGGGCGGGGCCAAACCGGGGAGCTGTTTTTT.

The CDR3 here is CASSLGPTQGRRSYEQYF. CDR3 nucleotide sequence: TGCGCCAGCAGCTTGGGCCCCACACAGGGTCGACGGTCTTACGAGCAGTACTTC. The chain carries TRBV5-1 and TRBJ2-7, with D possibly matching TRBD1 (6 bases). The CDR3 loop spans 18 amino acids. The V and J ends lost 0 bases and 4 bases respectively, with 23 bases between them. The V gene's germline CDR1 is SGHRS and CDR2 YFSETQ.

This clonotype was counted many times. The gene calls are TRBV3-1 and TRBJ2-3; 7 bases map to TRBD1. The V gene end was trimmed by 3 bases and the J gene end by 7 bases; junction bases not matched to a gene: 4. Germline V CDR1 and CDR2: LGHDT, YNNKEL (reference sequence). This CDR3 spans 13 amino acids. The chain's CDR3 is CASSQKGAHTQYF. The CDR3 nucleotides read TGTGCCAGCAGCCAGAAGGGGGCCCATACGCAGTATTTT.

The table lists this clonotype with many counts. This chain uses TRBV7-9 with TRBJ2-5; D is uncertain. This CDR3 is built from 12 residues. The germline V gene has CDR1 SEHNR and CDR2 FQNEAQ (reference sequence). Trimming removed 1 base from V and 5 bases from J, with 5 bases in between. In DNA form, the CDR3 reads TGTGCCAGCAGCTTAGGCCCGGAGACCCAGTACTTC. Translated: CASSLGPETQYF.

The chain recombines TRBV6-1 with TRBJ1-5; unclear D gene. Looked up from germline, CDR1 is MNHNS and CDR2 is SASEGT. The CDR3 has 13 amino acids. Trimming took 2 bases from V and 3 from J, leaving 5 bases between them. CDR3 amino acids: CASSERYNQPQHF. Written as DNA, the CDR3 is TGTGCCAGCAGTGAAAGGTACAATCAGCCCCAGCATTTT.

This clonotype was found many times. The genes are TRBV5-5 and TRBJ1-5; no definite D call. V was trimmed by 4 bases and J by 2 bases, leaving 7 bases between them. CDR1 is SGHKS and CDR2 is YYEKEE in the germline V gene (reference sequence). The CDR3 loop spans 13 amino acids. This CDR3 is CASSSGGNQPQHF. The CDR3 coding sequence is TGTGCCAGCAGCAGTGGGGGCAATCAGCCCCAGCATTTT.